This passage covers 15 T cell receptor beta chains from one sample sequenced in a study of T cell responses to AZD1222 COVID-19 vaccine. Measured with immunoSEQ multiplex PCR; TCRdb has only the in-frame clones, and not every one. The sample contains around 84,000 clones, roughly nine tenths of which appear only once. This specimen consisted of peripheral blood, obtained on day 0 of MenACWY control vaccination. The receptor source for this set is an adult in good health.

The chain has TRBV5-1 and TRBJ2-5; 10 nucleotides agree with TRBD2. CDR3 size: 16 residues. Germline V gives CDR1 SGHRS, CDR2 YFSETQ. Trimming removed 0 bases from V and 5 bases from J; junction bases left unmatched: 7. CDR3 nucleotide sequence: TGCGCCAGCAGCTTGGCCTCTAGCGGGGGTGTGGAGACCCAGTACTTC. This gives the protein CASSLASSGGVETQYF.

The chain carries TRBV19 and TRBJ2-1; no reliable D call. V was trimmed by 2 bases and J by 10 bases, leaving 15 bases between them. CDR3 size: 14 residues. Germline values: CDR1 LNHDA, CDR2 SQIVND (reference sequence). In DNA form, the CDR3 reads TGTGCCAGTAGTATACCGGGTTTTGAAGGGGAGCAGTTCTTC. This gives the protein CASSIPGFEGEQFF.

The V call is TRBV12-3 or TRBV12-4, the J call TRBJ1-1; D unclear. Trimming left V 3 bases short and J 1 base short, with 6 bases between. This CDR3 region has 13 residues. The CDR3 nucleotides read TGTGCCAGCAGTTTTGAGGGGAACACTGAAGCTTTCTTT. Translation: CASSFEGNTEAFF.

The DNA for the CDR3 is TGTGCCAGTAGCCCCGGACGGAGCTCTGGGGCCAACGTCCTGACTTTC. Translated, it gives CASSPGRSSGANVLTF. V is TRBV19 and J is TRBJ2-6; D call uncertain. The V end lost 6 bases, the J end lost 0 bases, and 12 bases lay between the germline ends. The CDR3 consists of 16 residues. Germline-derived CDR1 and CDR2 are LNHDA and SQIVND (reference sequence). Combining the CDR3 with reference TRBV19 and TRBJ2-6 gives the whole variable domain DGGITQSPKYLFRKEGQNVTLSCEQNLNHDAMYWYRQDPGQGLRLIYYSQIVNDFQKGDIAEGYSVSREKKESFPLTVTSAQKNPTAFYLCASSPGRSSGANVLTFGAGSRLTVL.

The V gene is TRBV7-2, the J gene TRBJ2-5; 11 bases map to TRBD2. The CDR3 consists of 18 residues. V shed 5 bases, J shed 1 base, and the junction held 12 bases outside the gene matches. CDR1 is SGHTA, CDR2 FQGNSA, per germline. The CDR3 is CASSPRLAGWPGQETQYF. The CDR3 DNA reads as TGTGCCAGCAGCCCCAGACTAGCGGGGTGGCCCGGCCAAGAGACCCAGTACTTC.

This CDR3 is CAWTPSTDTQYF. CDR3 DNA sequence: TGTGCCTGGACTCCTTCCACAGATACGCAGTATTTT. This chain connects TRBV30 to TRBJ2-3; D gene ambiguous. CDR1 is GTSNPN, CDR2 SVGIG, per germline (reference sequence). The CDR3 totals 12 residues. The V end lost 4 bases, the J end lost 2 bases, and 7 bases lay between the germline ends.

This clone was observed a few times. This sequence joins TRBV7-9 and TRBJ1-3, with no clear D. CDR1 and CDR2 (germline): SEHNR, FQNEAQ (reference sequence). The CDR3 extends over 14 amino acids. The V gene lost 0 bases and the J gene lost 1 base, with 4 bases spanning the gap. CDR3 sequence reads: CASSLAGSGNTIYF. Written as DNA, the CDR3 is TGTGCCAGCAGCTTAGCTGGATCTGGAAACACCATATATTTT.

V gene TRBV28 combines with J gene TRBJ1-2; 7 bases match TRBD1. The CDR3 length is 17 residues. From germline, CDR1 is MDHEN and CDR2 SYDVKM. Trimming cost V 4 bases and J 1 base; bases outside gene matches: 12. The CDR3 coding sequence is TGTGCCAGCAGTTCCCCCGTGACAGGGCTCAATAACTATGGCTACACCTTC. Protein sequence: CASSSPVTGLNNYGYTF.

This rearrangement joins TRBV30 to TRBJ2-3, with D perhaps TRBD1 or TRBD2 (5 bases each). The germline gives CDR1 GTSNPN, CDR2 SVGIG (reference sequence). Trimming took 6 bases from V and 0 from J, leaving 19 bases between them. The CDR3 spans 16 residues. Written as DNA, the CDR3 is TGTGCCTGTCGAGGGGCAGGCGAAACTAGCACAGATACGCAGTATTTT. The encoded protein is CACRGAGETSTDTQYF.

The chain carries TRBV19 and TRBJ1-1, with 7 positions matching TRBD1. CDR3 length equals 14 residues. Germline V gene sequence: CDR1 LNHDA, CDR2 SQIVND (reference sequence). V trimming: 3 bases; J trimming: 1 base; junction bases outside the gene matches: 2. The CDR3 is CASSIQGENTEAFF. In DNA form, the CDR3 reads TGTGCCAGTAGTATCCAGGGGGAGAACACTGAAGCTTTCTTT.

V and J are TRBV18 and TRBJ2-1, with 14 bases matching TRBD2. Trimming removed 3 bases from V and 9 bases from J; junction bases left unmatched: 7. This CDR3 contains 16 residues. Per the germline V gene, CDR1 is KGHSH and CDR2 is LQKENI. DNA for the CDR3: TGTGCCAGCTCACCCTCCGGGACTAGCGGGAGCACTGAGCAGTTCTTC. It encodes CASSPSGTSGSTEQFF.

The chain couples TRBV28 to TRBJ1-2, with D perhaps matching TRBD1 (5 bases). Between the trimmed V and J ends, which lost 2 bases and 8 bases, there was a span of 24 bases. The CDR3 totals 17 residues. Per the germline V gene, CDR1 is MDHEN and CDR2 is SYDVKM. Here the CDR3 reads CASSLGGGVRLLGGYTF. CDR3 nucleotides: TGTGCCAGCAGTTTAGGTGGGGGTGTGCGGCTCCTCGGAGGCTACACCTTC.

V usage is TRBV19 and J usage is TRBJ2-2; D may correspond to TRBD1 or TRBD2 (5 bases each). The CDR3 length is 15 residues. V lost 2 bases to trimming and J lost 7 bases, with 14 bases between them. Germline values: CDR1 LNHDA, CDR2 SQIVND (reference sequence). The chain's CDR3 is CASSIRRAGSGELFF. Here the CDR3 DNA reads TGTGCCAGTAGTATACGTCGGGCAGGGAGCGGGGAGCTGTTTTTT.

The gene calls are TRBV7-2 and TRBJ1-2; D not resolved. This CDR3 contains 15 residues. Germline loops: CDR1 SGHTA, CDR2 FQGNSA. V was clipped by 5 bases and J by 5 bases, with 18 bases between them. As DNA, the CDR3 is TGTGCCAGCAGCCCTGACTCCCGACCTGTTTATGGCTACACCTTC. The encoded protein is CASSPDSRPVYGYTF.

The chain has TRBV19 and TRBJ2-7; D might be TRBD1 (6 bases). The germline V gene encodes CDR1 LNHDA and CDR2 SQIVND (reference sequence). V gave up 8 bases and J gave up 0 bases, with 14 bases separating them. The CDR3 runs 14 residues. The CDR3, as DNA: TGTGCCAGTGGCCGGGACATCCACTCCTACGAGCAGTACTTC. Translating gives CASGRDIHSYEQYF. Supplemented by reference TRBV19 and TRBJ2-7, the full variable domain reads DGGITQSPKYLFRKEGQNVTLSCEQNLNHDAMYWYRQDPGQGLRLIYYSQIVNDFQKGDIAEGYSVSREKKESFPLTVTSAQKNPTAFYLCASGRDIHSYEQYFGPGTRLTVT.